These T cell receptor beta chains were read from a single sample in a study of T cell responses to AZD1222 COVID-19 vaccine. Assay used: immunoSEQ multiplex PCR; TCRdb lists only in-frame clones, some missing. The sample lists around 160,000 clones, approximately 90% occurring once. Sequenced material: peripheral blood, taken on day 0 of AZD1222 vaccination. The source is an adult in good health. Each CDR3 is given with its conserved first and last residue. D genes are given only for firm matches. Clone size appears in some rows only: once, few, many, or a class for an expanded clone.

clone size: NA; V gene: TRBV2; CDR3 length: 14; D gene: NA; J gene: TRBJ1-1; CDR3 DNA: TGTGCCAGCATTGCTAATACAGGGTCGGCTGAAGCTTTCTTT; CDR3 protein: CASIANTGSAEAFF
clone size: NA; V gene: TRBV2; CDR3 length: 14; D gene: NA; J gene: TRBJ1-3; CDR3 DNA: TGTGCCAGTACAAAGCAAGCAGGGGCAAACACCATATATTTT; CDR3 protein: CASTKQAGANTIYF
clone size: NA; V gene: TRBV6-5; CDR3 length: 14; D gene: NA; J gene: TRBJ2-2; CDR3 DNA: TGTGCCAGCAGTTATCGGGGAAACACCGGGGAGCTGTTTTTT; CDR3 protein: CASSYRGNTGELFF
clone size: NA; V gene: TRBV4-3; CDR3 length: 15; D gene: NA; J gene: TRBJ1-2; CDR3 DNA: TGCGCCAGCAGCCATTATGTACAGGGATCTAGTGGCTACACCTTC; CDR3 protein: CASSHYVQGSSGYTF
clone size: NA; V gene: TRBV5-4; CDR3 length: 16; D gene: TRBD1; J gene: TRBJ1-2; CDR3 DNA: TGTGCCAGCAGCTTGTATTCGACAGGGCGGAACTATGGCTACACCTTC; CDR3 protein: CASSLYSTGRNYGYTF
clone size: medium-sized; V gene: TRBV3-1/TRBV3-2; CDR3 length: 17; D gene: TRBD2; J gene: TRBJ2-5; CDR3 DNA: TGTGCCAGCAGCCCTCGGGAGGGGCCCGGAGGTGGAGAGACCCAGTACTTC; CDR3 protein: CASSPREGPGGGETQYF
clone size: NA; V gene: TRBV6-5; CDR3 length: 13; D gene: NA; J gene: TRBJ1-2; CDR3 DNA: TGTGCCAGCAGGGGCTCCGGGTACTATGGCTACACCTTC; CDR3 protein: CASRGSGYYGYTF
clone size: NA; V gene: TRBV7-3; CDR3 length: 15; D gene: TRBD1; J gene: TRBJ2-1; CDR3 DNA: TGTGCCAGCAGCTTAACCCGGACAGGCCAGAGGTGGCAGTTCTTC; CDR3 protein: CASSLTRTGQRWQFF
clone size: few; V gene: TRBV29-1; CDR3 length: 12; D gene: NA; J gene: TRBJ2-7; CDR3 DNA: TGCAGCGTTGTTCAACAGTCTAGCGAGCAGTACTTC; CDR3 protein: CSVVQQSSEQYF
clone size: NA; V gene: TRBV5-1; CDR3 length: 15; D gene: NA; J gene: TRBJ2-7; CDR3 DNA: TGCGCCAGCAGCTTGTCTTGGCAGACCTCCTACGAGCAGTACTTC; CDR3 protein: CASSLSWQTSYEQYF
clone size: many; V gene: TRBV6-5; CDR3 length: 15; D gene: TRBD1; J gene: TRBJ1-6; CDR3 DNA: TGTGCCAGCAGTTACTCGACAGGGGTCGATTCACCCCTCCACTTT; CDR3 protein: CASSYSTGVDSPLHF
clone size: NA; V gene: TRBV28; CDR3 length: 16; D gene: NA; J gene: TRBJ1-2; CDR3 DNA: TGTGCCAGCAGTACGCTTCGGACCGACAGGCGTCAAGGCTACACCTTC; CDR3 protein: CASSTLRTDRRQGYTF
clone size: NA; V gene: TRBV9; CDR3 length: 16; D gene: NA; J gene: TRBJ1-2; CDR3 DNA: TGTGCCAGCAGCGTAGTAGCGGACACGGCGGGGACTGGCTACACCTTC; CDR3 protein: CASSVVADTAGTGYTF
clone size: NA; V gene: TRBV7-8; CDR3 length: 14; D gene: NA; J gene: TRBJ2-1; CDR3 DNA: TGTGCCAGCAGTCTATCGAGCTCCTACAATGAGCAGTTCTTC; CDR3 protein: CASSLSSSYNEQFF
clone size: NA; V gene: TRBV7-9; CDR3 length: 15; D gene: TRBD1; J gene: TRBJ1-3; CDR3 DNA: TGTGCCAGTGAACCCGGGACAGGGGGCGAAAACACCATATATTTT; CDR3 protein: CASEPGTGGENTIYF
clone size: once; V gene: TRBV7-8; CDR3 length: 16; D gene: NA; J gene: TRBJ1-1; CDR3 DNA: TGTGCCAGCAGCCCATTGTCGGGCAGACTGAACACTGAAGCTTTCTTT; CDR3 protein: CASSPLSGRLNTEAFF
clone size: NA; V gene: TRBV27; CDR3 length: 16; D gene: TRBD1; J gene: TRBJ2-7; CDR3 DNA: TGTGCCAGCAGTGTGTCCCCTCCGGGACAGGGGTACGAGCAGTACTTC; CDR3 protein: CASSVSPPGQGYEQYF
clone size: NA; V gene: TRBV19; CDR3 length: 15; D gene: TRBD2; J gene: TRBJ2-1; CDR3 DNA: TGTGCCAGTAGTTCACCGGGACTAGTAGATAATGAGCAGTTCTTC; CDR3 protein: CASSSPGLVDNEQFF
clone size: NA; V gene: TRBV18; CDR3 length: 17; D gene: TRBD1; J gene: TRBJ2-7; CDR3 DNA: TGTGCCAGCTCAGTAATGTCCGGCGGGACAGGGATCTACGAGCAGTACTTC; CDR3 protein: CASSVMSGGTGIYEQYF
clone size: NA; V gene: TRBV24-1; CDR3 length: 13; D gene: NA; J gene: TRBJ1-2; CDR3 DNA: TGTGCCACCAGTGGCTGGGATAACTATGGCTACACCTTC; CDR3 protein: CATSGWDNYGYTF
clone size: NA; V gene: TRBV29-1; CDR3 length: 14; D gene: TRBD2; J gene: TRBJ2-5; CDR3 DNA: TGCAGCGTTCACGGGACTAGAGTGGCAGAGACCCAGTACTTC; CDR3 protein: CSVHGTRVAETQYF
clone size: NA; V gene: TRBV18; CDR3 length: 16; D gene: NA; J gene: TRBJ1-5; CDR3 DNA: TGTGCCAGCTCACCACGTCGGGGCGGGAGCAATCAGCCCCAGCATTTT; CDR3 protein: CASSPRRGGSNQPQHF
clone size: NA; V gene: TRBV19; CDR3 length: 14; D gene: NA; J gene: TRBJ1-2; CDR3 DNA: TGTGCCAGTATTCCCTCGGGGCAGCTTTATGGCTACACCTTC; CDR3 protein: CASIPSGQLYGYTF
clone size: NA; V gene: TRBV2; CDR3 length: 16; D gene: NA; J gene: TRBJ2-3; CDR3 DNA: TGTGCCAGCAGTATTATTACAGGGCGACGCACAGATACGCAGTATTTT; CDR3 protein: CASSIITGRRTDTQYF
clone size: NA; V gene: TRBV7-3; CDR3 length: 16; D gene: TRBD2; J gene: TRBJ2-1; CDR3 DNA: TGTGCCAGCAGCCTACAAGCGGGGGCAGGCTACAATGAGCAGTTCTTC; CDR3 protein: CASSLQAGAGYNEQFF
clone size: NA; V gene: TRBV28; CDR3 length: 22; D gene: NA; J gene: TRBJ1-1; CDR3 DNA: TGTGCCAGCAGTATCCTACACCTTTATTTTATAAAGGGGGGGCGCCAGGACACTGAAGCTTTCTTT; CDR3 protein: CASSILHLYFIKGGRQDTEAFF
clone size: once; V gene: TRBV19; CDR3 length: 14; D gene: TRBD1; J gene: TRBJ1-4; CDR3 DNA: TGTGCCAGTAGCCCGCAGGGGGTAGACGAAAAACTGTTTTTT; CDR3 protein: CASSPQGVDEKLFF
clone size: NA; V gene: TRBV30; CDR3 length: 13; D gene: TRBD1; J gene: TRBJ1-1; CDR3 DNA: TGTGCCTGGAAAGGGACAGGAAACACTGAAGCTTTCTTT; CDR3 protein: CAWKGTGNTEAFF
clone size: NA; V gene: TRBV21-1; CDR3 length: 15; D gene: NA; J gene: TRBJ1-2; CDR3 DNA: TGTGCCAGCAGCAAAGCCCTACAGGGGAGGCATGGCTACACCTTC; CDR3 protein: CASSKALQGRHGYTF
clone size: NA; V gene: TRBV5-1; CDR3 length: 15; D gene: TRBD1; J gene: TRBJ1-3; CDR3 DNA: TGCGCCAGCAGCTTCCAGGGGGTCTCTGGAAACACCATATATTTT; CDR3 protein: CASSFQGVSGNTIYF
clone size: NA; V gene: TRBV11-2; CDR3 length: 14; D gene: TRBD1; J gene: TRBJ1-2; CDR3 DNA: TGTGCCAGCAGCTTGACCGGGACAGGGGCTGGCTACACCTTC; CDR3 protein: CASSLTGTGAGYTF
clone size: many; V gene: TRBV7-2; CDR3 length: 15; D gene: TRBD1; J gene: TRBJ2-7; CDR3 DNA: TGTGCCAGCAGCTTATTCCGGGACAGGGGTTACGAGCAGTACTTC; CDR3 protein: CASSLFRDRGYEQYF
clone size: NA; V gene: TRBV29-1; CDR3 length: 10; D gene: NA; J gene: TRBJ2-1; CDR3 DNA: TGCAGCGGGGGGTCAGATGAGCAGTTCTTC; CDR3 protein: CSGGSDEQFF
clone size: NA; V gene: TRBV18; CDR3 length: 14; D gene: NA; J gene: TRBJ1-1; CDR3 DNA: TGTGCCAGCTCACCACCTGTGGAAGGGCGCGAAGCTTTCTTT; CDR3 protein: CASSPPVEGREAFF
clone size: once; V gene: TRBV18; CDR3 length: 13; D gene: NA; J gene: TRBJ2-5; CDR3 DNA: TGTGCCAGCTCACCAAGCAGGGGAGAGACCCAGTACTTC; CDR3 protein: CASSPSRGETQYF
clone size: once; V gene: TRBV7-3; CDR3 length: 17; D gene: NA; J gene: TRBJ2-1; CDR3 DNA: TGTGCCAGCAGCCAACGGGGACGTCAAAGCTCCTACAATGAGCAGTTCTTC; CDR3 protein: CASSQRGRQSSYNEQFF
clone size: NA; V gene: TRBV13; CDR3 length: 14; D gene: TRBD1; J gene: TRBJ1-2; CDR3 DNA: TGTGCCAGCAGCCCGCGGGGCAGGGGGGGAGGCTACACCTTC; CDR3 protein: CASSPRGRGGGYTF
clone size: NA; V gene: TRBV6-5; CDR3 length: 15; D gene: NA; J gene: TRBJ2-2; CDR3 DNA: TGTGCCAGCAGTTACGTCGGCCGGGGAGCCGGGGAGCTGTTTTTT; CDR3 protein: CASSYVGRGAGELFF
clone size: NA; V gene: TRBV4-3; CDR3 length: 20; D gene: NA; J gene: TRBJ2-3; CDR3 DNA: TGCGCCAGCAGCCAAGTCCTCTCCTTCGACAGAGGGGGGGATACAGATACGCAGTATTTT; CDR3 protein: CASSQVLSFDRGGDTDTQYF
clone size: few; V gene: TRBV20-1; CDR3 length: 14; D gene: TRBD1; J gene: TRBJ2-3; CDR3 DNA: TGCAGTGCTAGTGTCAGGGGGCGCACAGATACGCAGTATTTT; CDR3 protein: CSASVRGRTDTQYF